This entry lists 12 T cell receptor beta chains sequenced from one sample in a study of control samples from healthy donors and cancer patients. The protocol was immunoSEQ multiplex PCR, while the TCRdb copy is restricted to in-frame clones and leaves out a portion. The top ten clones hold about 6.3% of a sample with a few hundred thousand clones, about nine tenths of them seen once. The sequencing sample was made of PBMCs. The receptors derive from a man aged 35 to 55 with head and neck cancer.

The chain is built from TRBV19 and TRBJ1-2; 7 positions match TRBD1. The V segment lost 6 bases and the J segment 7 bases; nucleotides outside the gene matches: 8. The CDR3 is made up of 13 amino acids. Germline-derived CDR1 and CDR2 are LNHDA and SQIVND (reference sequence). CDR3 nucleotides: TGTGCCAGTAGCGAAGACAGGGATTTTGGCTACACCTTC. Amino acids: CASSEDRDFGYTF.

The V call is TRBV30, the J call TRBJ2-1; TRBD1 aligns across 8 bases. The CDR3 sequence is 14 residues long. Per germline, CDR1 GTSNPN and CDR2 SVGIG (reference sequence). The V gene end was trimmed by 1 base and the J gene end by 6 bases; junction bases not matched to a gene: 5. The CDR3 sequence is CAWSGGQDFNEQFF. CDR3 nucleotide sequence: TGTGCCTGGAGTGGGGGACAGGACTTCAATGAGCAGTTCTTC.

The V and J genes are TRBV7-9 and TRBJ2-1; 12 bases agree with TRBD2. CDR3 length: 17 residues. The V gene's germline CDR1 is SEHNR and CDR2 FQNEAQ (reference sequence). With V trimmed by 8 bases and J by 8 bases, 16 bases remained unmatched. The CDR3 reads CASAGRASGRAGDEQFF. In nucleotides, the CDR3 is TGTGCCAGCGCGGGTCGGGCTAGCGGGAGGGCCGGGGATGAGCAGTTCTTC.

CDR3 loop: CASSSDRGEPQHF. The CDR3 nucleotides read TGTGCCAGCAGCTCGGACAGGGGAGAGCCCCAGCATTTT. V usage is TRBV12-3 or TRBV12-4 and J usage is TRBJ1-5, with 9 bases identical to TRBD1. Germline trimming cut 6 bases from V and 8 bases from J; bases unmatched to any gene: 5. The CDR3 is made up of 13 amino acids.

The gene calls are TRBV7-8 and TRBJ2-7, with 9 bases that match TRBD1. The CDR3 has 16 amino acids. CDR1 and CDR2 from the germline V gene are SGHVS and FQNEAQ. V lost 0 bases and J lost 5; bases outside the gene matches: 8. CDR3 in amino acids: CASSLASGTGFHEQYF. CDR3 DNA: TGTGCCAGCAGCTTAGCATCCGGGACAGGGTTCCACGAGCAGTACTTC.

The gene calls are TRBV19 and TRBJ1-1; D is possibly TRBD1 (6 bases). Trimming stripped 9 bases from V and 10 bases from J, with 18 bases between. Per the germline V gene, CDR1 is LNHDA and CDR2 is SQIVND (reference sequence). The CDR3 covers 12 residues. The CDR3 DNA reads as TGTGCCAGGTGCGGGGGGGGCGCGAGAGCTTTCTTT. Translated, it gives CARCGGGARAFF.

A remark on this clone: The same CDR3 is also encoded by other DNA sequences in this sample. The chain uses TRBV19 and TRBJ2-1, with TRBD1 matching over 8 bases. V trimming: 10 bases; J trimming: 10 bases; junction bases outside the gene matches: 18. Germline assignment: CDR1 LNHDA and CDR2 SQIVND (reference sequence). The CDR3 contains 15 residues. CDR3 sequence: CATQKPGQDVSEQFF. The DNA for the CDR3 is TGTGCCACCCAGAAACCGGGACAGGATGTCAGCGAGCAGTTCTTC.

This sequence joins TRBV7-8 and TRBJ2-5; TRBD1 aligns across 11 bases. Germline V gene sequence: CDR1 SGHVS, CDR2 FQNEAQ. V shed 2 bases and J 5 bases; nucleotides not matched to a gene: 7. CDR3 length equals 16 residues. The CDR3 reads CASSLYGTGGLETQYF. For the CDR3, the DNA is TGTGCCAGCAGCTTATATGGGACAGGGGGATTGGAGACCCAGTACTTC.

The V and J genes are TRBV14 and TRBJ2-5; TRBD1 matches at 7 bases. Germline assignment: CDR1 SGHDN and CDR2 FVKESK. The CDR3 sequence is 15 residues long. With V trimmed by 4 bases and J by 5 bases, 10 bases remained unmatched. The CDR3 loop reads CASSRSTGLVETQYF. In DNA form, the CDR3 reads TGTGCCAGCAGCCGATCGACAGGGCTTGTGGAGACCCAGTACTTC.

The chain carries TRBV9 and TRBJ2-1; D remains ambiguous. The V gene's germline CDR1 is SGDLS and CDR2 YYNGEE. Trimming took 4 bases from V and 8 from J, leaving 16 bases between them. The CDR3 loop spans 14 amino acids. The CDR3 sequence: CASSSGPGRDEQFF. In DNA form, the CDR3 reads TGTGCCAGCAGCTCAGGCCCAGGTCGGGATGAGCAGTTCTTC. The complete variable domain, with remaining parts taken from reference TRBV9 and TRBJ2-1, reads DSGVTQTPKHLITATGQRVTLRCSPRSGDLSVYWYQQSLDQGLQFLIQYYNGEERAKGNILERFSAQQFPDLHSELNLSSLELGDSALYFCASSSGPGRDEQFFGPGTRLTVL.

The chain has TRBV7-6 and TRBJ2-1, with 13 bases lining up with TRBD2. Losses at the gene ends were 0 bases for V and 10 bases for J; bases not matched to a gene: 9. Looked up from germline, CDR1 is SGHVS and CDR2 is FNYEAQ. The CDR3 has 17 amino acids. CDR3 loop: CASSLAGTSGARGEQFF. The CDR3 region has the DNA TGTGCCAGCAGCTTAGCCGGGACTAGCGGGGCCAGGGGGGAGCAGTTCTTC.

This sequence joins TRBV14 and TRBJ2-1, with 8 bases identical to TRBD1. Per germline, CDR1 SGHDN and CDR2 FVKESK. The CDR3 totals 15 residues. V shed 3 bases, J shed 1 base, and the junction held 2 bases outside the gene matches. The CDR3 DNA is TGTGCCAGCAGCCATCAGGGGGCATCCTACAATGAGCAGTTCTTC. It is translated as CASSHQGASYNEQFF. Full variable domain (outside the CDR3, taken from reference TRBV14 and TRBJ2-1): EAGVTQFPSHSVIEKGQTVTLRCDPISGHDNLYWYRRVMGKEIKFLLHFVKESKQDESGMPNNRFLAERTGGTYSTLKVQPAELEDSGVYFCASSHQGASYNEQFFGPGTRLTVL.